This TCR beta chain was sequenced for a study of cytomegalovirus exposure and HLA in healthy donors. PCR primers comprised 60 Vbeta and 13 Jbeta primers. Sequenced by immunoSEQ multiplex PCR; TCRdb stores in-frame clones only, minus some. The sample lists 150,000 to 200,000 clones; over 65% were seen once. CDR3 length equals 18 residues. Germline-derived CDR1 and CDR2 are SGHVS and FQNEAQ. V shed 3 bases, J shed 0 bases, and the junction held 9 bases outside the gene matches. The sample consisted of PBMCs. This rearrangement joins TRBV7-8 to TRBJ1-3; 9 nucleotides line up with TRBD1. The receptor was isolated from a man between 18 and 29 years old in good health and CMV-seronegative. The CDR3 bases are TGTGCCAGCAGCTTTCCGGGACAGGGAAGGAGCTCTGGAAACACCATATATTTT. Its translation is CASSFPGQGRSSGNTIYF.